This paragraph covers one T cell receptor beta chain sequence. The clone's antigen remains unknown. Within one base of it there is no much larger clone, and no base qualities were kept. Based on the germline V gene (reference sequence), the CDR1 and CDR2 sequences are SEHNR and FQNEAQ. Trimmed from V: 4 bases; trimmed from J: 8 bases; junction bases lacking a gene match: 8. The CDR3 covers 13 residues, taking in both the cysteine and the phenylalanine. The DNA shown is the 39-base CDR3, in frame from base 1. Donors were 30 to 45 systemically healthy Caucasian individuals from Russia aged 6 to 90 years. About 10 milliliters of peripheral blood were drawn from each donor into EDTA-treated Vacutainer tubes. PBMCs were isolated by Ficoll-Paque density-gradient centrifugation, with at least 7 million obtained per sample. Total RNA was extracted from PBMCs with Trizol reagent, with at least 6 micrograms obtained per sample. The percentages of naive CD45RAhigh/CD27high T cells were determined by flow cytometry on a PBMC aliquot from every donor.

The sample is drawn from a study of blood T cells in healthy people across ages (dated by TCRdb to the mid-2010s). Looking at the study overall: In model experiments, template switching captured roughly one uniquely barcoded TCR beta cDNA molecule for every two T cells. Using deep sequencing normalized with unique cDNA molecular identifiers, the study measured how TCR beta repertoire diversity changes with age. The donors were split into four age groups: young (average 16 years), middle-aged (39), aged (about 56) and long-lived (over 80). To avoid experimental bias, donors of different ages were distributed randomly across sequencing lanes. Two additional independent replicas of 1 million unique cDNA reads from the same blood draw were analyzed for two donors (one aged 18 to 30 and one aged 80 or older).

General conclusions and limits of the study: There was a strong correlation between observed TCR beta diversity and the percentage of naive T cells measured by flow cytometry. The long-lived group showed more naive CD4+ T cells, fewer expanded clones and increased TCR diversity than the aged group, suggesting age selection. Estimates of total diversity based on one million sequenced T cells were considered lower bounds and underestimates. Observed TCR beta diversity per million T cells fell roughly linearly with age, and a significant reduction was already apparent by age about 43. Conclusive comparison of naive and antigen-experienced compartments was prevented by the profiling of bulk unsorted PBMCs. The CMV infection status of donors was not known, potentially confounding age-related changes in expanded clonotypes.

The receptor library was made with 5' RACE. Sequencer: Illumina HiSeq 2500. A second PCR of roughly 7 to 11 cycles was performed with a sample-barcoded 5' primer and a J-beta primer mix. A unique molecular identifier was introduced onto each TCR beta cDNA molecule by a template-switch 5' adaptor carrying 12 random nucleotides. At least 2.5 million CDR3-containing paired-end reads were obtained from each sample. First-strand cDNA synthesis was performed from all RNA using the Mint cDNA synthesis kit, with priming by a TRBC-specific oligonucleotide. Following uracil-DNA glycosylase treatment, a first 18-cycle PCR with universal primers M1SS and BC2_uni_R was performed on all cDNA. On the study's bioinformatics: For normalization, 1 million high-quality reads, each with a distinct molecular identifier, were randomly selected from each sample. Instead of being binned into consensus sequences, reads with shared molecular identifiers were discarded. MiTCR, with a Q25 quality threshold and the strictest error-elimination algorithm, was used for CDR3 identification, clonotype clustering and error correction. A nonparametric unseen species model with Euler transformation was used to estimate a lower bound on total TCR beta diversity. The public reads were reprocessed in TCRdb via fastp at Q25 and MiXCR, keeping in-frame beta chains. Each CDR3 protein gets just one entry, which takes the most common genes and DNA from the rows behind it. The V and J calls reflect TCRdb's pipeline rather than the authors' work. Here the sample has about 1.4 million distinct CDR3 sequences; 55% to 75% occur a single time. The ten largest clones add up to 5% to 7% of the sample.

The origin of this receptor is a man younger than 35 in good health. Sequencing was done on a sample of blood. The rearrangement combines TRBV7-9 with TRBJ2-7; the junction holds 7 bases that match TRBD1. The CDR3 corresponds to CASSSRDSRKQYF. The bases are TGTGCCAGCAGCTCCCGGGACAGTCGGAAGCAGTACTTC.